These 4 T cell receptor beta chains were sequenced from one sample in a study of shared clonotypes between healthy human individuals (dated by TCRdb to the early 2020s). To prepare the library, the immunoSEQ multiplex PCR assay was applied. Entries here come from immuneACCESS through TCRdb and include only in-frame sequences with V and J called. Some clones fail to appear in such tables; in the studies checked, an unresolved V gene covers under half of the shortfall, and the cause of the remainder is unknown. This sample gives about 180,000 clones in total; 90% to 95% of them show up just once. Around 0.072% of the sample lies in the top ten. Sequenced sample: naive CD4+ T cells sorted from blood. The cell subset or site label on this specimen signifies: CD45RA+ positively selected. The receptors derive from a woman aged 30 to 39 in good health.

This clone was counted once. This CDR3 is CASSLTSSYNEQFF. The CDR3 bases are TGTGCCAGCAGCCTGACGAGCTCCTACAATGAGCAGTTCTTC. The genes are TRBV7-3 and TRBJ2-1; D ambiguous. The length of the CDR3 is 14 residues. In germline, CDR1 is SGHTA, CDR2 FQGTGA. Trimming cost V 5 bases and J 0 bases, with 8 bases left between them. The full variable domain, in which reference TRBV7-3 and TRBJ2-1 provide the parts outside the CDR3, is GAGVSQTPSNKVTEKGKYVELRCDPISGHTALYWYRQSLGQGPEFLIYFQGTGAADDSGLPNDRFFAVRPEGSVSTLKIQRTERGDSAVYLCASSLTSSYNEQFFGPGTRLTVL.

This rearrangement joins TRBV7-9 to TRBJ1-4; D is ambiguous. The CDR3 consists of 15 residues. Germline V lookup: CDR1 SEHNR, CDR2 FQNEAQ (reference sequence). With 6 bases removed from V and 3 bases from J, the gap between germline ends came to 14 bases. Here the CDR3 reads CASRKLTSANEKLFF. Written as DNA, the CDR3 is TGTGCCAGCAGAAAATTAACCTCGGCTAATGAAAAACTGTTTTTT. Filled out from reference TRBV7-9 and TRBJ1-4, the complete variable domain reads DTGVSQNPRHKITKRGQNVTFRCDPISEHNRLYWYRQTLGQGPEFLTYFQNEAQLEKSRLLSDRFSAERPKGSFSTLEIQRTEQGDSAMYLCASRKLTSANEKLFFGSGTQLSVL.

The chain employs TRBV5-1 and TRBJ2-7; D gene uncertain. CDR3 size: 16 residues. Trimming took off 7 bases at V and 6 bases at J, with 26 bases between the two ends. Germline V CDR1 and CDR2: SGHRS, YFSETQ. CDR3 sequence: CASSTRAVESHGEQYF. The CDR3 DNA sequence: TGCGCCAGCTCGACCCGGGCTGTAGAGTCTCATGGCGAGCAGTACTTC.

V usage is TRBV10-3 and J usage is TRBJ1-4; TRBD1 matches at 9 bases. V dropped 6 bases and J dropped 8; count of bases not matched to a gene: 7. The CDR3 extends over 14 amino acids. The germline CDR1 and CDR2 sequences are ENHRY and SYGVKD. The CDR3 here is CAISQQGAEEKLFF. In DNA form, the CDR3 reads TGTGCCATCAGCCAACAGGGGGCTGAGGAAAAACTGTTTTTT.